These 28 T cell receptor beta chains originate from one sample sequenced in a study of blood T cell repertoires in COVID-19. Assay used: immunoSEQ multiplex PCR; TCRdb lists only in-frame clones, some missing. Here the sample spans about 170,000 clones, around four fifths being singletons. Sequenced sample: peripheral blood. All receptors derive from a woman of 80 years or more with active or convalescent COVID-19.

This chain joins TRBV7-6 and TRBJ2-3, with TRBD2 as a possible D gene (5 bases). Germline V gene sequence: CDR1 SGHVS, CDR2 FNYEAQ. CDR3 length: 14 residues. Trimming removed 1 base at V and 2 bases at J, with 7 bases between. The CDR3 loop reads CASSLGTDTDTQYF. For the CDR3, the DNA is TGTGCCAGCAGCTTAGGGACTGACACAGATACGCAGTATTTT.

The CDR3 region has the DNA TGTGCCAGTAGTATCATGAGGGGTTGGGGACAGTTCACTGAAGCTTTCTTT. Translated, it gives CASSIMRGWGQFTEAFF. This chain links TRBV19 with TRBJ1-1; 7 nucleotides line up with TRBD1. The CDR3 loop spans 17 amino acids. Germline V CDR1 and CDR2: LNHDA, SQIVND (reference sequence). V lost 3 bases and J lost 4; bases outside the gene matches: 14.

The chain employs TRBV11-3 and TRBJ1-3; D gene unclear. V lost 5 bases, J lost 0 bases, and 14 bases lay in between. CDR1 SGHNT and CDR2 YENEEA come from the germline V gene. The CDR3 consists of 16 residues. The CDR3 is CASSPSHSSSGNTIYF. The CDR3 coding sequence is TGTGCCAGCAGCCCCTCGCACTCTAGCTCTGGAAACACCATATATTTT.

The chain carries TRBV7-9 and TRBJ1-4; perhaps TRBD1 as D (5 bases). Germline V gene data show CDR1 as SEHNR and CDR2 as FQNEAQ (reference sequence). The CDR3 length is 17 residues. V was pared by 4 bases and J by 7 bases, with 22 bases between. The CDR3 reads CASSSRTPGKGSEKLFF. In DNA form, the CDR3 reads TGTGCCAGCAGCTCCAGAACACCAGGGAAAGGAAGTGAAAAACTGTTTTTT.

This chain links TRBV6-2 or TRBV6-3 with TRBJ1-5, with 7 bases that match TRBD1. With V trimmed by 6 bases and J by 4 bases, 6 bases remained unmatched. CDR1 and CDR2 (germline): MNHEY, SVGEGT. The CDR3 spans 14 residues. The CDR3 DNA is TGTGCCAGCAGCCTCGACAGGGTAAATCAGCCCCAGCATTTT. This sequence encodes CASSLDRVNQPQHF.

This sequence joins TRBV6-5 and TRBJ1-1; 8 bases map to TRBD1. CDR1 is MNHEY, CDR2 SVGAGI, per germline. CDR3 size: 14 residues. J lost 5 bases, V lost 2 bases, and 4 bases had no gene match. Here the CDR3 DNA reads TGTGCCAGCAGTTACCGGACAGGGCAAACTGAAGCTTTCTTT. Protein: CASSYRTGQTEAFF.

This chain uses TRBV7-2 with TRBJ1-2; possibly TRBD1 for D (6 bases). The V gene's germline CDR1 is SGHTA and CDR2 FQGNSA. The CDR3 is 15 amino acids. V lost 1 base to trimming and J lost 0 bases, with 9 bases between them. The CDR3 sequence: CASSLGQAPNYGYTF. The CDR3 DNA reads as TGTGCCAGCAGCTTAGGACAGGCCCCTAACTATGGCTACACCTTC.

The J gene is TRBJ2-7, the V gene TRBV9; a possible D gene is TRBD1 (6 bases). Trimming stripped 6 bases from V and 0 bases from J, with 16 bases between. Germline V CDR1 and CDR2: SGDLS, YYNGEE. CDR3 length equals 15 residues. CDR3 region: CASNKGDPSSYEQYF. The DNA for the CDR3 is TGTGCCAGCAACAAGGGGGATCCGAGCTCCTACGAGCAGTACTTC.

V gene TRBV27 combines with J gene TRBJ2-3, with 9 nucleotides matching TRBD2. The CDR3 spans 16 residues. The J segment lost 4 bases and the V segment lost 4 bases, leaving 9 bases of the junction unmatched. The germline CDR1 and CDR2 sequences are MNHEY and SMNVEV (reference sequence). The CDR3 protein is CASSSLAGSGADTQYF. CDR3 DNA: TGTGCCAGCAGTTCCCTAGCGGGGTCAGGAGCAGATACGCAGTATTTT.

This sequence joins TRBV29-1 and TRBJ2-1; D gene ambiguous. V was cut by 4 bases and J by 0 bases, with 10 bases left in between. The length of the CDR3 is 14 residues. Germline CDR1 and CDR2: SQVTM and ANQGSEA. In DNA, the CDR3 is TGCAGCGTTGGCCAGGATAGCTCCTACAATGAGCAGTTCTTC. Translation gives CSVGQDSSYNEQFF.

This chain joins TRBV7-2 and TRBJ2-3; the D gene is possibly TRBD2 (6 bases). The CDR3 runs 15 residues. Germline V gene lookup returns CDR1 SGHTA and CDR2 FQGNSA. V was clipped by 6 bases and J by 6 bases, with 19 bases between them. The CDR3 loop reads CASSTGGPGLDTQYF. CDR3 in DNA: TGTGCCAGCAGTACCGGAGGGCCGGGACTGGATACGCAGTATTTT. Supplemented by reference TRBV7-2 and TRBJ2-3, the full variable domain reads GAGVSQSPSNKVTEKGKDVELRCDPISGHTALYWYRQSLGQGLEFLIYFQGNSAPDKSGLPSDRFSAERTGGSVSTLTIQRTQQEDSAVYLCASSTGGPGLDTQYFGPGTRLTVL.

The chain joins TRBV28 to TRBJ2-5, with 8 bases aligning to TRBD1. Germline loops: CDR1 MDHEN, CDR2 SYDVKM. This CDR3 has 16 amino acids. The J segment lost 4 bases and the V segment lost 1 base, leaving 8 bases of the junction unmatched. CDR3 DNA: TGTGCCAGCAGTTTATTGGGCAGGGGGCCAGGAGAGACCCAGTACTTC. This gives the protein CASSLLGRGPGETQYF.

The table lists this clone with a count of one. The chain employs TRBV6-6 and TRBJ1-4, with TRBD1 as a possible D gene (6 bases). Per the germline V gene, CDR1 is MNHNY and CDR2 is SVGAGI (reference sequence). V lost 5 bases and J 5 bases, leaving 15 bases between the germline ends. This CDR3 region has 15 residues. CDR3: CASSLQGRVNEKLFF. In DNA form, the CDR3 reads TGTGCCAGCAGTCTGCAGGGGCGGGTCAATGAAAAACTGTTTTTT.

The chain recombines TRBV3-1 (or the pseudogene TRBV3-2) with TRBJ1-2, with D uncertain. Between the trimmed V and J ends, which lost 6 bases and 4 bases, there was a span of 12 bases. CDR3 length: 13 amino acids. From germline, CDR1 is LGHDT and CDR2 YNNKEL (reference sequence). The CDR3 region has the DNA TGTGCCAGCAGTCCGGGGTTGAGCTATGGCTACACCTTC. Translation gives CASSPGLSYGYTF.

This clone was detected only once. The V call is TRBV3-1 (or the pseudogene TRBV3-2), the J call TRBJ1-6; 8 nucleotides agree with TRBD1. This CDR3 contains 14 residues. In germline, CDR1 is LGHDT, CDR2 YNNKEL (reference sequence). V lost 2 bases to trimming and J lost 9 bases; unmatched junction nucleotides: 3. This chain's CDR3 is CASSQRTGSSPLHF. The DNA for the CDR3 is TGTGCCAGCAGCCAACGGACAGGGAGTTCACCCCTCCACTTT.

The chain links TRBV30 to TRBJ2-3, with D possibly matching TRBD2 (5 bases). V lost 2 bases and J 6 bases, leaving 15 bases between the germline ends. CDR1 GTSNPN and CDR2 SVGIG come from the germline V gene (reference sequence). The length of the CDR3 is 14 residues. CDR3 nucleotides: TGTGCCTGGAGTTGGGCTAGCTCGTTTGATACGCAGTATTTT. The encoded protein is CAWSWASSFDTQYF.

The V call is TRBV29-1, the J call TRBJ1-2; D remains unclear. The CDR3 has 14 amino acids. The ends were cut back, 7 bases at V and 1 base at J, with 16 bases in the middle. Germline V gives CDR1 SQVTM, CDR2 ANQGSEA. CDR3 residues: CSANDWNSNYGYTF. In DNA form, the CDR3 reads TGCAGCGCGAACGATTGGAACAGTAACTATGGCTACACCTTC. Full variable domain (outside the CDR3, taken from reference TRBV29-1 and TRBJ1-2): SAVISQKPSRDICQRGTSLTIQCQVDSQVTMMFWYRQQPGQSLTLIATANQGSEATYESGFVIDKFPISRPNLTFSTLTVSNMSPEDSSIYLCSANDWNSNYGYTFGSGTRLTVV.

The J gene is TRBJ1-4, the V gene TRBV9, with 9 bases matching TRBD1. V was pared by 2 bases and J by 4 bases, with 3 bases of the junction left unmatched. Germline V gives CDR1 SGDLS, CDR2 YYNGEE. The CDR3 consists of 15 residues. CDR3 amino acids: CASSVTGQGNEKLFF. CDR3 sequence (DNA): TGTGCCAGCAGCGTTACGGGACAGGGTAATGAAAAACTGTTTTTT.

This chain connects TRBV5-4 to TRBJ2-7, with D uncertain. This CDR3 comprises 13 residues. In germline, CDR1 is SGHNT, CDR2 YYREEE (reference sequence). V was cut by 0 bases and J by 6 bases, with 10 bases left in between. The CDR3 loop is CASSLDRTGEQYF. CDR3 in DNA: TGTGCCAGCAGCTTGGATCGAACCGGCGAGCAGTACTTC.

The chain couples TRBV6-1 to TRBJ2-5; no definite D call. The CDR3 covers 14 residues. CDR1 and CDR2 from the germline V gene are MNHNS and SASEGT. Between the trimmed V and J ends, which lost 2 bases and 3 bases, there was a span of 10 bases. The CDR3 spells CASSESVVEETQYF. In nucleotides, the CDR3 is TGTGCCAGCAGTGAATCGGTAGTAGAAGAGACCCAGTACTTC.

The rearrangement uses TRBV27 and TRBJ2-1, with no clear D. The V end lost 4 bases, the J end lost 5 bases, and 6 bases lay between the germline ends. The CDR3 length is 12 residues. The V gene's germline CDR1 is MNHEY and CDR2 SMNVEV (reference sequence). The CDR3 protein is CASSSTNNEQFF. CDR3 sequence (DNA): TGTGCCAGCAGTTCCACTAACAATGAGCAGTTCTTC.

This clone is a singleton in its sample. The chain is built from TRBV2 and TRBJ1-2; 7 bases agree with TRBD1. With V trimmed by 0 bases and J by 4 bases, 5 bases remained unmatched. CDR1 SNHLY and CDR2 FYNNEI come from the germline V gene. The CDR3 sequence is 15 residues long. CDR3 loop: CASSEAGQILYGYTF. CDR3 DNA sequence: TGTGCCAGCAGTGAAGCGGGACAGATACTCTATGGCTACACCTTC. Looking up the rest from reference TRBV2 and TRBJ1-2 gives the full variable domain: EPEVTQTPSHQVTQMGQEVILRCVPISNHLYFYWYRQILGQKVEFLVSFYNNEISEKSEIFDDQFSVERPDGSNFTLKIRSTKLEDSAMYFCASSEAGQILYGYTFGSGTRLTVV.

This chain's CDR3 is CASSSNRGDTIYF. CDR3 DNA: TGTGCCAGCAGCTCCAACAGGGGTGACACCATATATTTT. The V and J genes are TRBV13 and TRBJ1-3; 7 positions match TRBD1. The trim removed 4 bases at V and 8 bases at J, leaving 5 bases unmatched. The CDR3 contains 13 residues. The germline gives CDR1 PRHDT, CDR2 FYEKMQ (reference sequence).

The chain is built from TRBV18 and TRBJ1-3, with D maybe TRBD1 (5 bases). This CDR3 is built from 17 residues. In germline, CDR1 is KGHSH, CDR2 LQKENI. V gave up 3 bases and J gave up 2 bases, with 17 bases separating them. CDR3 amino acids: CASSPNLLGATGNTIYF. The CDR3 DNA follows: TGTGCCAGCTCACCCAATTTATTAGGGGCCACTGGAAACACCATATATTTT.

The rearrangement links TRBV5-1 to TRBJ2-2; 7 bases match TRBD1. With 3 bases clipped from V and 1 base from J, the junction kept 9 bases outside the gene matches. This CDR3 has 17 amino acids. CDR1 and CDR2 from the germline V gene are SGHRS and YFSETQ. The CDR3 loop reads CASSYRGPLENTGELFF. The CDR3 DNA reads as TGCGCCAGCAGCTACAGGGGCCCGTTAGAGAACACCGGGGAGCTGTTTTTT.

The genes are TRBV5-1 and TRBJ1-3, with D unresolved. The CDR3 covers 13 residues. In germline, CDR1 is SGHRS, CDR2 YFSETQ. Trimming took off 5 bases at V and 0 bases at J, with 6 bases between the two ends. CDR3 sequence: CASRQLSGNTIYF. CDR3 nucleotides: TGCGCCAGCAGACAGCTCTCTGGAAACACCATATATTTT.

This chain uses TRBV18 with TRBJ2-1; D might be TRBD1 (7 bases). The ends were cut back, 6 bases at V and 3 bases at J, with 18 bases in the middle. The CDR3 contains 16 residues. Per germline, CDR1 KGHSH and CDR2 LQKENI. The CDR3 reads CASSHDSGGYYNEQFF. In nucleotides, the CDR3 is TGTGCCAGCTCTCACGACTCAGGGGGGTACTACAATGAGCAGTTCTTC.

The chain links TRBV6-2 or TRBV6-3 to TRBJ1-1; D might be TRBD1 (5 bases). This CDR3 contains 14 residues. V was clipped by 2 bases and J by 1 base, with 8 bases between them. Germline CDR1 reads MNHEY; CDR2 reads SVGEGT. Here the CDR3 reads CASSYLGENTEAFF. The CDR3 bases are TGTGCCAGCAGTTACCTAGGGGAGAACACTGAAGCTTTCTTT.